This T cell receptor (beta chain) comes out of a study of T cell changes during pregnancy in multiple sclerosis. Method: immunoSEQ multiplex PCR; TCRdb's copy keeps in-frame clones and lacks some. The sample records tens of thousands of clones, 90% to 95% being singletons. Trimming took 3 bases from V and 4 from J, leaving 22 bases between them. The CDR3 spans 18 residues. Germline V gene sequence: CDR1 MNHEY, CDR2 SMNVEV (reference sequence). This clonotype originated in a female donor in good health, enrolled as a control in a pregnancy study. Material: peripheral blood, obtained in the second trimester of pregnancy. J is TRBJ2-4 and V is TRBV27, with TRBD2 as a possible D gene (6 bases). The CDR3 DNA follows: TGTGCCAGCAGTTTTGGGCTAGCGCCTTGTATAATTAAAAACATTCAGTACTTC. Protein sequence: CASSFGLAPCIIKNIQYF.